This is a list of T cell receptor beta chains from one sample in a study of technical replicates of blood from a handful of donors. The table came from immunoSEQ multiplex PCR; TCRdb's copy has only in-frame clones and leaves some out. This sample has about 84,000 clones, with 93% found just once. What was sequenced was T cells isolated from PBMCs. The receptors originated from a human donor in good health. Each CDR3 is given with its conserved first and last residue. Each record gives: clone size, V gene, J gene, D gene, CDR3 protein, CDR3 DNA. A D gene is named only where the DNA matches it firmly. Size is stated for part of the rows, as once, few or many counts, or as a class when the clone is expanded.

abundance: -; v_gene: TRBV6-1; j_gene: TRBJ2-7; d_gene: -; CDR3aa: CASSETGWGDSPPSYEQYF; CDR3nt: TGTGCCAGCAGTGAGACTGGCTGGGGGGACAGTCCTCCCTCCTACGAGCAGTACTTC
abundance: once; v_gene: TRBV5-1; j_gene: TRBJ2-1; d_gene: TRBD1; CDR3aa: CASSSAGTGPYNEQFF; CDR3nt: TGCGCCAGCAGCTCGGCCGGGACAGGGCCCTACAATGAGCAGTTCTTC
abundance: -; v_gene: TRBV6-5; j_gene: TRBJ1-2; d_gene: -; CDR3aa: CASSYSWQSLYGYTF; CDR3nt: TGTGCCAGCAGTTACTCATGGCAGTCCCTCTATGGCTACACCTTC
abundance: -; v_gene: TRBV4-2; j_gene: TRBJ2-7; d_gene: TRBD2; CDR3aa: CASSRERGALYEQYF; CDR3nt: TGTGCCAGCAGTCGAGAGCGGGGGGCGCTTTACGAGCAGTACTTC
abundance: -; v_gene: TRBV27; j_gene: TRBJ2-2; d_gene: -; CDR3aa: CASSPLFGELFF; CDR3nt: TGTGCCAGCAGTCCCCTTTTCGGGGAGCTGTTTTTT
abundance: -; v_gene: TRBV7-2; j_gene: TRBJ1-2; d_gene: -; CDR3aa: CASSPPNVGYTF; CDR3nt: TGTGCCAGCAGCCCTCCTAATGTTGGCTACACCTTC
abundance: -; v_gene: TRBV6-6; j_gene: TRBJ1-5; d_gene: -; CDR3aa: CASSYSTALLQPQHF; CDR3nt: TGTGCCAGCAGTTACTCGACAGCTCTTTTACAGCCCCAGCATTTT
abundance: -; v_gene: TRBV5-4; j_gene: TRBJ1-2; d_gene: TRBD1; CDR3aa: CASSRGTDGYTF; CDR3nt: TGTGCCAGCAGTCGAGGGACAGATGGCTACACCTTC
abundance: -; v_gene: TRBV28; j_gene: TRBJ2-2; d_gene: -; CDR3aa: CASSFPDSTGELFF; CDR3nt: TGTGCCAGCAGTTTCCCGGACTCCACCGGGGAGCTGTTTTTT
abundance: -; v_gene: TRBV4-1; j_gene: TRBJ2-7; d_gene: -; CDR3aa: CASSQDGQGSYDRQYF; CDR3nt: TGCGCCAGCAGCCAAGATGGGCAGGGGTCCTACGATCGGCAGTACTTC
abundance: -; v_gene: TRBV4-1; j_gene: TRBJ2-5; d_gene: TRBD1; CDR3aa: CASSQEDRETETQYF; CDR3nt: TGCGCCAGCAGCCAGGAGGACAGGGAAACGGAGACCCAGTACTTC
abundance: -; v_gene: TRBV5-1; j_gene: TRBJ1-1; d_gene: TRBD1; CDR3aa: CASSSDRTNTEAFF; CDR3nt: TGCGCCAGCAGCTCGGACAGGACTAACACTGAAGCTTTCTTT
abundance: -; v_gene: TRBV5-6; j_gene: TRBJ2-5; d_gene: TRBD1; CDR3aa: CASSVPGQGIQETQYF; CDR3nt: TGTGCCAGCAGCGTACCGGGACAGGGTATACAAGAGACCCAGTACTTC
abundance: -; v_gene: TRBV18; j_gene: TRBJ2-5; d_gene: -; CDR3aa: CASSPEETQYF; CDR3nt: TGTGCCAGCTCACCCGAGGAGACCCAGTACTTC
abundance: -; v_gene: TRBV30; j_gene: TRBJ2-7; d_gene: TRBD1; CDR3aa: CAWARQGITYEQYF; CDR3nt: TGTGCCTGGGCGAGACAGGGAATTACCTACGAGCAGTACTTC
abundance: -; v_gene: TRBV9; j_gene: TRBJ2-7; d_gene: -; CDR3aa: CASSPRAQSSYEQYF; CDR3nt: TGTGCCAGCAGCCCTAGAGCGCAGAGCTCCTACGAGCAGTACTTC
abundance: -; v_gene: TRBV15; j_gene: TRBJ1-3; d_gene: -; CDR3aa: CATSRDEVKPSSSGNTIYF; CDR3nt: TGTGCCACCAGCAGAGATGAGGTGAAGCCAAGCTCCTCTGGAAACACCATATATTTT